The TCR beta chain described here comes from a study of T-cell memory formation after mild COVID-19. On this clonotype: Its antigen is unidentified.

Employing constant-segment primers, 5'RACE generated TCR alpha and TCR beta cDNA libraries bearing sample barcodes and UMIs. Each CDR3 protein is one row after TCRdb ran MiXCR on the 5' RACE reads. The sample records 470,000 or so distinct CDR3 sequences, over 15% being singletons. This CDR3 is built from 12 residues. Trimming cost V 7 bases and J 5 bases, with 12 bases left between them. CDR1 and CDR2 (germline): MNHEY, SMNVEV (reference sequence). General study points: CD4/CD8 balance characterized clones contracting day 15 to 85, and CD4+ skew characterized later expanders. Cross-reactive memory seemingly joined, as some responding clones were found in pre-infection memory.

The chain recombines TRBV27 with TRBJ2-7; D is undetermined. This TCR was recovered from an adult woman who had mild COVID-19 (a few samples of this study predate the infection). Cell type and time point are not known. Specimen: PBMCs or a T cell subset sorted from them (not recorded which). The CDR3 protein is CASTGSRHEQYF. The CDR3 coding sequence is TGTGCCAGCACGGGCAGCAGACACGAGCAGTACTTC.